These 22 T cell receptor beta chains were sequenced from one sample in a study of T cell responses to AZD1222 COVID-19 vaccine. Here immunoSEQ multiplex PCR was the method, and the copy in TCRdb shows in-frame clones only, minus some. The table records about 180,000 clones, just over 90% of them present only once. The specimen comprised peripheral blood, sampled on day 0 of AZD1222 vaccination. These TCRs come from an adult in good health.

V usage is TRBV5-6 and J usage is TRBJ1-6; D uncertain. The CDR3 runs to 16 residues. Germline lookup yields CDR1 SGHDT and CDR2 YYEEEE. V was clipped by 6 bases and J by 0 bases, with 13 bases between them. The DNA for the CDR3 is TGTGCCAGCACGTCCGTGGGCACCTCCTATAATTCACCCCTCCACTTT. Protein sequence: CASTSVGTSYNSPLHF.

J is TRBJ1-2 and V is TRBV28; 10 bases fit TRBD1. V lost 5 bases to trimming and J lost 2 bases; unmatched junction nucleotides: 5. The CDR3 totals 15 residues. Germline assignment: CDR1 MDHEN and CDR2 SYDVKM. In DNA form, the CDR3 reads TGTGCCAGCAGTCCCGGGACAGGGGCCAACTATGGCTACACCTTC. It translates to CASSPGTGANYGYTF.

The chain is built from TRBV4-3 and TRBJ1-1; weak D call: TRBD1 (5 bases). The CDR3 has 15 amino acids. CDR1 is LGHNA, CDR2 YSLEER, per germline. The V end was cut by 0 bases, the J end by 5 bases, with 13 bases between. The CDR3 reads CASSQDQGWRTEAFF. Written as DNA, the CDR3 is TGCGCCAGCAGCCAAGATCAGGGCTGGAGGACTGAAGCTTTCTTT.

The gene calls are TRBV7-2 and TRBJ2-7; 7 nucleotides align to TRBD2. This CDR3 region has 15 residues. After removal of 0 bases from V and 0 bases from J, the junction contained 2 bases not matched to a gene. Per germline, CDR1 SGHTA and CDR2 FQGNSA. The CDR3 DNA reads TGTGCCAGCAGCTTAGCGGGCGGGAGCTCCTACGAGCAGTACTTC. This translates into CASSLAGGSSYEQYF.

The table lists this clone with a few counts. The chain links TRBV6-2 or TRBV6-3 to TRBJ2-3; D is uncertain. Deletions cut 4 bases from V and 2 bases from J, with 10 bases between. This CDR3 contains 14 residues. CDR1 and CDR2 from the germline V gene are MNHEY and SVGEGT. DNA for the CDR3: TGTGCCAGCAGTTTAGTAGAGCCCACAGATACGCAGTATTTT. Its translation: CASSLVEPTDTQYF.

The V and J genes are TRBV27 and TRBJ2-5; possible D gene TRBD1, 5 bases. Germline CDR1 reads MNHEY; CDR2 reads SMNVEV (reference sequence). The CDR3 consists of 15 residues. Trimming stripped 6 bases from V and 2 bases from J, with 16 bases between. CDR3 DNA sequence: TGTGCCAGCAGACGTCGGATAGGGGTTCAAGAGACCCAGTACTTC. Translation: CASRRRIGVQETQYF.

The chain couples TRBV19 to TRBJ1-1, with no clear D. Trimming removed 3 bases at V and 5 bases at J, with 13 bases between. Germline V gives CDR1 LNHDA, CDR2 SQIVND (reference sequence). The CDR3 sequence is 14 residues long. The CDR3 bases are TGTGCCAGTAGTATCGGGGTCAGAGGGACTGAAGCTTTCTTT. Protein sequence: CASSIGVRGTEAFF.

The chain combines TRBV3-1 (or the pseudogene TRBV3-2) with TRBJ1-3; no clear D gene. The CDR3 is 15 residues long. The germline CDR1 and CDR2 sequences are LGHDT and YNNKEL (reference sequence). Trimming took off 9 bases at V and 1 base at J, with 16 bases between the two ends. CDR3 bases: TGTGCCAGTAGTGAGATCTTGGGTTCTGGAAACACCATATATTTT. It codes for CASSEILGSGNTIYF.

The chain recombines TRBV7-9 with TRBJ2-1, with 10 bases matching TRBD1. V gave up 0 bases and J gave up 7 bases; unmatched junction bases: 3. This CDR3 has 15 residues. Germline assignment: CDR1 SEHNR and CDR2 FQNEAQ (reference sequence). This CDR3 reads CASSLAGQGSNEQFF. The CDR3 DNA sequence: TGTGCCAGCAGCTTAGCGGGACAGGGGTCGAATGAGCAGTTCTTC.

The genes are TRBV10-1 and TRBJ1-1; D not certain. CDR3 length: 14 amino acids. V dropped 5 bases and J dropped 1 base, with 11 bases sitting between them. Per germline, CDR1 WNHNN and CDR2 SYGVQD (reference sequence). CDR3 DNA sequence: TGCGCCAGCAGTCTGACGGATCAGAACACTGAAGCTTTCTTT. It yields the protein CASSLTDQNTEAFF.

This chain uses TRBV7-9 with TRBJ1-1, with 10 bases that match TRBD1. Germline trimming cut 5 bases from V and 11 bases from J; bases unmatched to any gene: 11. The CDR3 extends over 14 amino acids. CDR1 and CDR2 from the germline V gene are SEHNR and FQNEAQ (reference sequence). The CDR3 loop is CASSPGWTGGKAFF. For the CDR3, the DNA is TGTGCCAGCAGCCCGGGATGGACAGGGGGAAAGGCTTTCTTT. The full variable domain, completed using reference TRBV7-9 and TRBJ1-1, is DTGVSQNPRHKITKRGQNVTFRCDPISEHNRLYWYRQTLGQGPEFLTYFQNEAQLEKSRLLSDRFSAERPKGSFSTLEIQRTEQGDSAMYLCASSPGWTGGKAFFGQGTRLTVV.

V is TRBV7-6 and J is TRBJ1-4; D possibly corresponds to TRBD1 (5 bases). V was pared by 5 bases and J by 0 bases, with 16 bases between. CDR1 is SGHVS and CDR2 is FNYEAQ in the germline V gene. The CDR3 has 17 amino acids. CDR3 in amino acids: CASSTEGWGATNEKLFF. The DNA for the CDR3 is TGTGCCAGCAGCACCGAGGGGTGGGGTGCAACTAATGAAAAACTGTTTTTT.

V usage is TRBV24-1 and J usage is TRBJ1-5; 7 bases line up with TRBD1. CDR3 length equals 17 residues. After removal of 6 bases from V and 1 base from J, the junction contained 11 bases not matched to a gene. Germline CDR1 and CDR2: KGHDR and SFDVKD. CDR3 region: CATSPGGGLESNQPQHF. CDR3 DNA sequence: TGTGCCACCAGTCCGGGAGGGGGCTTAGAAAGCAATCAGCCCCAGCATTTT.

The chain has TRBV2 and TRBJ2-7; D assignment may be TRBD1 or TRBD2 (5 bases each). The CDR3 contains 12 residues. V dropped 7 bases and J dropped 6 bases, with 13 bases sitting between them. The germline gives CDR1 SNHLY, CDR2 FYNNEI. CDR3 residues: CASTGTPLEQYF. The CDR3 DNA follows: TGTGCCAGCACGGGGACCCCTCTCGAGCAGTACTTC.

This rearrangement joins TRBV4-1 to TRBJ1-3; D remains unclear. Germline V gene data show CDR1 as MGHRA and CDR2 as YSYEKL. Trimming removed 1 base at V and 0 bases at J, with 10 bases between. The CDR3 is 16 amino acids. In DNA form, the CDR3 reads TGCGCCAGCAGCCAAGTCCCGGCCGTCTCTGGAAACACCATATATTTT. This encodes CASSQVPAVSGNTIYF.

This rearrangement joins TRBV1 to TRBJ1-6. TRBV1 is termed a pseudogene. There are 12 residues in the CDR3. CDR3 sequence reads: CTSSQVNSPLHF. In DNA, the CDR3 is TGCACCAGCAGCCAAGTCAATTCACCCCTCCACTTT.

V and J are TRBV7-2 and TRBJ1-3, with D uncertain. Germline V lookup: CDR1 SGHTA, CDR2 FQGNSA. Trimming cost V 5 bases and J 1 base, with 12 bases left between them. This CDR3 region has 15 residues. The CDR3 DNA follows: TGTGCCAGCAGCCCCTCTTTGCTGTCTGGAAACACCATATATTTT. Translated: CASSPSLLSGNTIYF.

This clone has just one count. The genes are TRBV27 and TRBJ2-2, with 8 bases fitting TRBD2. J was trimmed by 3 bases and V by 3 bases; bases with no gene match: 9. CDR1 MNHEY and CDR2 SMNVEV come from the germline V gene (reference sequence). The CDR3 length is 17 residues. CDR3 protein: CASSLYGGGTYTGELFF. For the CDR3, the DNA is TGTGCCAGCAGTTTGTATGGCGGGGGGACGTACACCGGGGAGCTGTTTTTT.

The chain carries TRBV5-1 and TRBJ2-5; maybe TRBD2 (6 bases). This CDR3 is built from 13 residues. From germline, CDR1 is SGHRS and CDR2 YFSETQ. Trimming shortened V by 2 bases and J by 5 bases, and 10 bases separated the two germline ends. CDR3 in DNA: TGCGCCAGCAGCTTCGGGGGTCGGGAGACCCAGTACTTC. It yields the protein CASSFGGRETQYF.

The gene calls are TRBV4-2 and TRBJ1-2; D is uncertain. CDR3 length equals 14 residues. The germline V gene has CDR1 LGHNA and CDR2 YNFKEQ. Trimming removed 1 base at V and 2 bases at J, with 8 bases between. CDR3 bases: TGTGCCAGCAGCCAAGGGGCAGAGAACTATGGCTACACCTTC. Amino acids: CASSQGAENYGYTF.

The chain carries TRBV29-1 and TRBJ1-1; D perhaps matches TRBD1 (5 bases). CDR1 and CDR2 from the germline V gene are SQVTM and ANQGSEA. Trimming took off 7 bases at V and 4 bases at J, with 10 bases between the two ends. The CDR3 runs 11 residues. In DNA, the CDR3 is TGCAGCGCCAGGGTTAGCACTGAAGCTTTCTTT. This codes for CSARVSTEAFF.

This clone was seen many times. V is TRBV4-2 and J is TRBJ1-3; D gene ambiguous. The V and J ends lost 2 bases and 2 bases respectively, with 13 bases between them. Germline V gene sequence: CDR1 LGHNA, CDR2 YNFKEQ. There are 16 residues in the CDR3. In DNA form, the CDR3 reads TGTGCCAGCAGCCAAACCCCAGAATCAGCTGGAAACACCATATATTTT. Its translation: CASSQTPESAGNTIYF.